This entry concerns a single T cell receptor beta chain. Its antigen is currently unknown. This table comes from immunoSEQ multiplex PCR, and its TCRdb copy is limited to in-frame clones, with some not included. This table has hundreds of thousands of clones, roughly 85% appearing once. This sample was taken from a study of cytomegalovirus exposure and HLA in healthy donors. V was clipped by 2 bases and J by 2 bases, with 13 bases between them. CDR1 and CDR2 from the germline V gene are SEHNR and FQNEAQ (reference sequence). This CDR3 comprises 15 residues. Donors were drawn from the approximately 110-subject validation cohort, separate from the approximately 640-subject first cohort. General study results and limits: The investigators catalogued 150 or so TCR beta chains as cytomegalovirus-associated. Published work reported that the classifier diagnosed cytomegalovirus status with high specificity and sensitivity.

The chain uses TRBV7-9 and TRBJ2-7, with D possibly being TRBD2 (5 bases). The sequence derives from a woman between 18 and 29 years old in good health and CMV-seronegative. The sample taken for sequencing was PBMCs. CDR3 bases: TGTGCCAGCAGCTTATTTGGCGGGTCCGCCTACGAGCAGTACTTC. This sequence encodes CASSLFGGSAYEQYF.